These T cell receptor beta chains were read from a single sample in a study of radiotherapy plus CTLA-4 blockade in lung cancer. Repertoires were generated with immunoSEQ multiplex PCR, while TCRdb's copy carries only in-frame clones and drops some. The table records approximately 70,000 clones, more than 70% of them present only once. Sequenced here: peripheral blood, sampled from a patient treated with radiotherapy plus ipilimumab. All receptors derive from a human donor with non-small cell lung cancer whose response to radiotherapy plus ipilimumab could not be evaluated. Some clones in this sample may be carry-over from other donors' samples. Each CDR3 is given with its conserved first and last residue. The D gene is left open where the match is weak. A row's size may be missing; if present it is once, few, many or a size class.

clone size	D gene	V gene	J gene	CDR3 DNA	CDR3 protein
.	TRBD2	TRBV9	TRBJ2-7	TGTGCCAGCAGCGGAGGGACTAGCGCTAGATACGAGCAGTACTTC	CASSGGTSARYEQYF
.	TRBD1	TRBV25-1	TRBJ1-1	TGTGCCAGCTCCCCAATTCAAACAGGGGTCGCGTCTGAAGCTTTCTTT	CASSPIQTGVASEAFF
.	TRBD1	TRBV4-2	TRBJ1-2	TGTGCCAGCAGCCAATCGACAGGGCACTATGGCTACACCTTC	CASSQSTGHYGYTF
.	TRBD2	TRBV11-2	TRBJ2-1	TGTGCCAGCAGCCCCAGCCCTAGCGGGGGTTACAATGAGCAGTTCTTC	CASSPSPSGGYNEQFF
.	TRBD1	TRBV7-2	TRBJ2-7	TGTGCCAGCAGCCCCCCTAACAGGGGGGTGTACGAGCAGTACTTC	CASSPPNRGVYEQYF
.	TRBD2	TRBV6-6	TRBJ2-7	TGTGCCATCCTGACGGGGGGCTCCTACGAGCAGTACTTC	CAILTGGSYEQYF
once	TRBD2	TRBV2	TRBJ2-1	TGTGCCTCAAACGGGGGGGGCTTCAATGAGCAGTTCTTC	CASNGGGFNEQFF
few	TRBD2	TRBV5-1	TRBJ2-1	TGCGCCAGCAGCCCTCTTAGCGGGGGGGCGGGAAATGAGCAGTTCTTC	CASSPLSGGAGNEQFF
few	TRBD1	TRBV7-3	TRBJ2-1	TGTGCCAGCAGCACTAACAGGGGGCGTGCCTACAATGAGCAGTTCTTC	CASSTNRGRAYNEQFF
.	.	TRBV4-3	TRBJ1-1	TGCGCCAGCAGCCTCCAGGGCGACCTGAACACTGAAGCTTTCTTT	CASSLQGDLNTEAFF
.	.	TRBV6-5	TRBJ2-7	TGTGCCAGCAGTTTAGCACGGTCCTACGAGCAGTACTTC	CASSLARSYEQYF
.	.	TRBV5-5	TRBJ1-2	TGTGCCAGCAGCTTGGCAGGGGACTATGGCTACACCTTC	CASSLAGDYGYTF
.	TRBD1	TRBV10-3	TRBJ2-1	TGTGCCACCAGACAGGGGGTGGTACACTCCTACAATGAGCAGTTCTTC	CATRQGVVHSYNEQFF